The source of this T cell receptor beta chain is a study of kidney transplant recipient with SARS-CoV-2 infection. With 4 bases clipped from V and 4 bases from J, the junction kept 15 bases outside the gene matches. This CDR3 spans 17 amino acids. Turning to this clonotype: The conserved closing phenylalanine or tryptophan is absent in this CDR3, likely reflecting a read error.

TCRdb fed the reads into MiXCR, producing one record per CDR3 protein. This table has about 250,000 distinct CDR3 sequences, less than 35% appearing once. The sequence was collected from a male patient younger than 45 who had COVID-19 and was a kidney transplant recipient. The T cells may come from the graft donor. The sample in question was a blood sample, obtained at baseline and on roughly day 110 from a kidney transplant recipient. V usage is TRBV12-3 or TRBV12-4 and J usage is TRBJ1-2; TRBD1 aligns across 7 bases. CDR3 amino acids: CASSYGDSFRKTYGYTL. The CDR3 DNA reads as TGTGCCAGCAGTTATGGGGACAGCTTCCGAAAGACCTATGGCTACACCCTC.